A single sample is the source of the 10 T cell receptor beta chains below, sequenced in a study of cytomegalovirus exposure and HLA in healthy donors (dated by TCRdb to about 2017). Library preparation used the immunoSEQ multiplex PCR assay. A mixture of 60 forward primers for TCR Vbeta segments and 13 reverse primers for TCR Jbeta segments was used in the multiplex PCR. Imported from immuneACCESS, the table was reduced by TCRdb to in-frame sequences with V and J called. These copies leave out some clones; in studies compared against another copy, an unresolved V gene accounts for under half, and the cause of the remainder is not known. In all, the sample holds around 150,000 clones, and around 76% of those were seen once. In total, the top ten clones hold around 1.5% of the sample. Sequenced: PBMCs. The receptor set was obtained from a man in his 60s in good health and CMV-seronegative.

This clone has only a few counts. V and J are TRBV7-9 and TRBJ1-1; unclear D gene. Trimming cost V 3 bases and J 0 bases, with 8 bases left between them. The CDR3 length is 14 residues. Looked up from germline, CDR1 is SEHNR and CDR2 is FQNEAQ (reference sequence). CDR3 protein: CASSLGSLNTEAFF. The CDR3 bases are TGTGCCAGCAGCTTGGGGAGCCTGAACACTGAAGCTTTCTTT.

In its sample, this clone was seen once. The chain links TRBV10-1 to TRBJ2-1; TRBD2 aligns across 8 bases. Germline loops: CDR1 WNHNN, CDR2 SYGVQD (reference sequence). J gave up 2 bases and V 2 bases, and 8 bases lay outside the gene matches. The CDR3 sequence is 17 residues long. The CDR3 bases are TGCGCCAGCAGTGAGGTCGGGCGGGAGGTCCCCTACAATGAGCAGTTCTTC. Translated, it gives CASSEVGREVPYNEQFF.

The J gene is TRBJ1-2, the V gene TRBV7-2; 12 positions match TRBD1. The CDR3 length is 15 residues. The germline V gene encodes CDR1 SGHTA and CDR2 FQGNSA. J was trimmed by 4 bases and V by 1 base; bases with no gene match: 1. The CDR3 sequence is CASSLGGQGAYGYTF. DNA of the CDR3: TGTGCCAGCAGCTTAGGGGGACAGGGGGCCTATGGCTACACCTTC.

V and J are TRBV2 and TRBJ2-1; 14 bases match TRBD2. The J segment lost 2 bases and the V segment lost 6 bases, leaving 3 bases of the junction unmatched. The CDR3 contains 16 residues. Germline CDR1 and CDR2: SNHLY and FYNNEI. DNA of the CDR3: TGTGCCAGCAGAGGACTAGCGGGAGGCGCCTACAATGAGCAGTTCTTC. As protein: CASRGLAGGAYNEQFF.

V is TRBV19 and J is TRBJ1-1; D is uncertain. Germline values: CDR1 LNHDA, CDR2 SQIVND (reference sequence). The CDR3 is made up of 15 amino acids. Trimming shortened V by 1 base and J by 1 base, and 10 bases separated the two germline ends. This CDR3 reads CASSIADPGNTEAFF. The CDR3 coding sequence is TGTGCCAGTAGTATAGCCGATCCAGGGAACACTGAAGCTTTCTTT.

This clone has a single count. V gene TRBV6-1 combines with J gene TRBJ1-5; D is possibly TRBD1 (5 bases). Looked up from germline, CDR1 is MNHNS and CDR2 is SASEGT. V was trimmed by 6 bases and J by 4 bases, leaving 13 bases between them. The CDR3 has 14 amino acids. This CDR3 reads CASRASGGNQPQHF. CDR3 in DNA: TGTGCCAGCAGAGCCTCCGGGGGGAATCAGCCCCAGCATTTT.

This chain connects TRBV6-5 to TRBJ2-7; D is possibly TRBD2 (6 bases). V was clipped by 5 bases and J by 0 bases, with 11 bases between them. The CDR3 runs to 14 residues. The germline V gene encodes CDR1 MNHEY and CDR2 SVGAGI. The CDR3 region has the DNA TGTGCCAGCAGTCCCGGGACTGCCTCCTACGAGCAGTACTTC. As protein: CASSPGTASYEQYF.

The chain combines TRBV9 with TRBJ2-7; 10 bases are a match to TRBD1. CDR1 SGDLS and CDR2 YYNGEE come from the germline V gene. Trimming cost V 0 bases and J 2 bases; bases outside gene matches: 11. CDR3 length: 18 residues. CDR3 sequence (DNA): TGTGCCAGCAGCGTAGACTTACCGGGACAGGGGCCTCCCTACGAGCAGTACTTC. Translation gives CASSVDLPGQGPPYEQYF.

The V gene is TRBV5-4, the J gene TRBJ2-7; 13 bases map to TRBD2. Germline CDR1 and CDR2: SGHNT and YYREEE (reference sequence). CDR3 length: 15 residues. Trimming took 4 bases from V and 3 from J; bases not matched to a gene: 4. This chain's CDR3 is CASSLGLAGVYEQYF. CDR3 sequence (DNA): TGTGCCAGCAGCCTCGGACTAGCGGGGGTCTACGAGCAGTACTTC.

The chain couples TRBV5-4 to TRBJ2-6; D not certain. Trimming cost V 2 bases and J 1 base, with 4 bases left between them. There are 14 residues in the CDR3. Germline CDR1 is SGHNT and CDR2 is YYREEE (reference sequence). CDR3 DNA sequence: TGTGCCAGCAGCTTCTTTTCTGGGGCCAACGTCCTGACTTTC. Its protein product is CASSFFSGANVLTF.